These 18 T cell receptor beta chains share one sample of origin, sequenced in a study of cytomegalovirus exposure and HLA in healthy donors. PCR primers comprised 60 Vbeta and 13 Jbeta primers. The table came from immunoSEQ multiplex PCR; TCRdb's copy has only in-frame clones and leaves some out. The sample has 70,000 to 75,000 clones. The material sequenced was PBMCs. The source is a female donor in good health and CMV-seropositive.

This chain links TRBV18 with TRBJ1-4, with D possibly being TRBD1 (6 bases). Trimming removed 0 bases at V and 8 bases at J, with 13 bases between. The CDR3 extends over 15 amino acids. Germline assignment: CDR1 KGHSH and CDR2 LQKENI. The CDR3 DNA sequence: TGTGCCAGCTCACCACCAAACAGGGTAAACGAAAAACTGTTTTTT. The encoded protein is CASSPPNRVNEKLFF.

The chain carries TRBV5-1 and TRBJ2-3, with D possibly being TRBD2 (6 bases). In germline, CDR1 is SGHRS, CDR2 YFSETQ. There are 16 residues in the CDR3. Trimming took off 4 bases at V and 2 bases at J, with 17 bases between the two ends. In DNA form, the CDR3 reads TGCGCCAGCAGCCCGTTTGGGGGGAGAGACACAGATACGCAGTATTTT. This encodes CASSPFGGRDTDTQYF.

The CDR3 nucleotides read TGCGCCAGCAGCTTATCGCCGGGAGGAGGGGAGCAGTTCTTC. This encodes CASSLSPGGGEQFF. The chain employs TRBV5-1 and TRBJ2-1, with 7 bases lining up with TRBD2. With V trimmed by 2 bases and J by 10 bases, 9 bases remained unmatched. Per germline, CDR1 SGHRS and CDR2 YFSETQ. The CDR3 has 14 amino acids.

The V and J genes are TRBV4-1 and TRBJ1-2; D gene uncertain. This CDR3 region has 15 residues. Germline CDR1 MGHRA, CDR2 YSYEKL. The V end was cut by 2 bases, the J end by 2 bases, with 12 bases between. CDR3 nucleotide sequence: TGCGCCAGCAGCCAACCGGTCAGGCCAAACTATGGCTACACCTTC. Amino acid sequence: CASSQPVRPNYGYTF.

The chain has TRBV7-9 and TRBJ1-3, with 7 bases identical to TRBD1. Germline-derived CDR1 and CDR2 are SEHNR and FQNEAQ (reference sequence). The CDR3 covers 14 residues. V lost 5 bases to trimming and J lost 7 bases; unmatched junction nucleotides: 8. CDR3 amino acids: CASSTRTGVNTIYF. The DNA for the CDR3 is TGTGCCAGCAGCACTCGCACAGGGGTGAACACCATATATTTT.

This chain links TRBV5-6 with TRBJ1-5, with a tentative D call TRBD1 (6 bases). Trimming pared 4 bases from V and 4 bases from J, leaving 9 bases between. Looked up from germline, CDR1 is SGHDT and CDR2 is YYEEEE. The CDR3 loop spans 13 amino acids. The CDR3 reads CASSPDRNQPQHF. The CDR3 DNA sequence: TGTGCCAGCAGCCCGGACAGAAATCAGCCCCAGCATTTT. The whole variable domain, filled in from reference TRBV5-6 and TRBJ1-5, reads DAGVTQSPTHLIKTRGQQVTLRCSPKSGHDTVSWYQQALGQGPQFIFQYYEEEERQRGNFPDRFSGHQFPNYSSELNVNALLLGDSALYLCASSPDRNQPQHFGDGTRLSIL.

The CDR3 spells CSVTDRGRGDEQYF. The CDR3 bases are TGCAGCGTGACCGACAGGGGGAGAGGGGACGAGCAGTACTTC. J is TRBJ2-7 and V is TRBV29-1; 9 nucleotides align to TRBD1. There are 14 residues in the CDR3. The germline V gene has CDR1 SQVTM and CDR2 ANQGSEA. The junction had 11 bases not matched to a gene; V was cut back by 6 bases and J by 5 bases.

CDR3 sequence (DNA): TGTGCCAGCACAACCCGGGACACCCACGAAAGTTGGGGTACGCAGTATTTT. Translated: CASTTRDTHESWGTQYF. V and J are TRBV6-4 and TRBJ2-3; D perhaps matches TRBD1 (6 bases). Per germline, CDR1 MRHNA and CDR2 SNTAGT. V lost 7 bases to trimming and J lost 8 bases, with 28 bases between them. The CDR3 loop spans 17 amino acids.

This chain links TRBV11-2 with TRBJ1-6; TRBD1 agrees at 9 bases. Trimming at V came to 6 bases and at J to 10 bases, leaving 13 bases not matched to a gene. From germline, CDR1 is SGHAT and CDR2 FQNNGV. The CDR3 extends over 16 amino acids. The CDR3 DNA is TGTGCCAGCAGACAAAACCCGGGACAGGGAACGTCACCCCTCCACTTT. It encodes CASRQNPGQGTSPLHF.

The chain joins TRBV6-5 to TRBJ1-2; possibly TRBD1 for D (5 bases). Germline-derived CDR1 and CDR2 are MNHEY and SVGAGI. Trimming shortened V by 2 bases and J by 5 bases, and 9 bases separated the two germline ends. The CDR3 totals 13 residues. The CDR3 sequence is CASSYPRGYGYTF. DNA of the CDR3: TGTGCCAGCAGTTACCCCCGGGGGTATGGCTACACCTTC.

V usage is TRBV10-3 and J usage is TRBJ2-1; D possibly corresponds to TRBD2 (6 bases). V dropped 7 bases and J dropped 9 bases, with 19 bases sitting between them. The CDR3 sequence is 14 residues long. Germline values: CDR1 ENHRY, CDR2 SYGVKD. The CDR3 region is CAITVFGGKSEQFF. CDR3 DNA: TGTGCCATCACCGTCTTTGGGGGGAAGAGTGAGCAGTTCTTC.

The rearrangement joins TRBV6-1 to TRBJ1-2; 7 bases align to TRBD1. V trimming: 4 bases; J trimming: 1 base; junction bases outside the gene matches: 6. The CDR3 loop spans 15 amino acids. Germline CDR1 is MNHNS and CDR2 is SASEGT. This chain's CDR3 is CASSAPGQINYGYTF. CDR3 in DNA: TGTGCCAGCAGTGCACCGGGACAGATTAACTATGGCTACACCTTC.

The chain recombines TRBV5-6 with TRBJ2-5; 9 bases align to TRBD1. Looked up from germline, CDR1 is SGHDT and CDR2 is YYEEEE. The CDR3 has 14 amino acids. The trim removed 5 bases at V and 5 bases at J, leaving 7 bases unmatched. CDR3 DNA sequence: TGTGCCAGCAGTTTTAACAGGGGGCGCGAGACCCAGTACTTC. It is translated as CASSFNRGRETQYF.

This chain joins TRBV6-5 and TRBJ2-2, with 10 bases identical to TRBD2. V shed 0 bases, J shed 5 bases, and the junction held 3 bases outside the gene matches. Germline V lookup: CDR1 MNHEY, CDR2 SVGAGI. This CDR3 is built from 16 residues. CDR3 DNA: TGTGCCAGCAGTTACTCGCCTAGCGGGGGAACCGGGGAGCTGTTTTTT. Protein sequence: CASSYSPSGGTGELFF.

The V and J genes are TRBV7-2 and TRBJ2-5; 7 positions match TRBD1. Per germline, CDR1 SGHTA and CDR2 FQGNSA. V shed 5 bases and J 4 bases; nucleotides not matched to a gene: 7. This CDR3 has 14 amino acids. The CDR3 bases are TGTGCCAGCAGCAAGACAGGGAAAAGAGAGACCCAGTACTTC. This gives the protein CASSKTGKRETQYF.

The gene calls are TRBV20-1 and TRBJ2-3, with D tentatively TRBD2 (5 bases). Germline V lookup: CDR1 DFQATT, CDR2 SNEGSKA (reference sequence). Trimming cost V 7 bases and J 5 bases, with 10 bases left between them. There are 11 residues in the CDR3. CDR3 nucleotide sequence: TGCAGTGTACCGGGGTTAGATACGCAGTATTTT. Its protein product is CSVPGLDTQYF.

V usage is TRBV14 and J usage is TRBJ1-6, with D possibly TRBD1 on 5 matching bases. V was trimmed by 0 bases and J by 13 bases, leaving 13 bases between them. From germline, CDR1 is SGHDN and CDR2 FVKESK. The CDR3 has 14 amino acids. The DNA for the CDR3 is TGTGCCAGCAGCCAAGATTGGGGAGGGACTCCCCTCCACTTT. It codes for CASSQDWGGTPLHF.

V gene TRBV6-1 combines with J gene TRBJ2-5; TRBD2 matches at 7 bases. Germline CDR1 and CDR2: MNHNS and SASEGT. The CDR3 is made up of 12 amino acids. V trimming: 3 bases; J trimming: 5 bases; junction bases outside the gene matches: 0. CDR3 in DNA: TGTGCCAGCAGTGAGGGGGGGGAGACCCAGTACTTC. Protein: CASSEGGETQYF.